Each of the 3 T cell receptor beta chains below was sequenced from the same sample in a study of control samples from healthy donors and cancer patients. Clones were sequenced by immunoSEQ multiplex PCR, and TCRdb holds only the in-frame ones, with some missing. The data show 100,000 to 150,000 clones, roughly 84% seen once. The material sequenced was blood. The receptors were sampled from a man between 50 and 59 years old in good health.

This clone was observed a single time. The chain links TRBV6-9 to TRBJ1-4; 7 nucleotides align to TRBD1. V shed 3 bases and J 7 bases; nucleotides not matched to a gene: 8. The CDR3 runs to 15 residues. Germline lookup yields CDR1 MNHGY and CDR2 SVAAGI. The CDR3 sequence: CASSYRDREGEKLFF. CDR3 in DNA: TGTGCCAGCAGTTACCGTGACAGGGAAGGTGAAAAACTGTTTTTT.

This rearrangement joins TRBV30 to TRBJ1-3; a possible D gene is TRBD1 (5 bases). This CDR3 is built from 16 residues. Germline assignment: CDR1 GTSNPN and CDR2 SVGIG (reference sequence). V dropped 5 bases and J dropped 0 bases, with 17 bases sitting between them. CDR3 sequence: CAWASLPGSSGNTIYF. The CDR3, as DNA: TGTGCCTGGGCCTCCCTGCCAGGGAGCTCTGGAAACACCATATATTTT.

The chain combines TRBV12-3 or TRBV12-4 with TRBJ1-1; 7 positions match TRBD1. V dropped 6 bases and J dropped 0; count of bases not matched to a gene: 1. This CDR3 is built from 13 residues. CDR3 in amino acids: CASSGQVNTEAFF. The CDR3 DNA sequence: TGTGCCAGCAGCGGACAGGTGAACACTGAAGCTTTCTTT.